A single sample gave rise to the 26 T cell receptor beta chains below, sequenced in a study of neoadjuvant anti-PD-1 for oral cavity cancer. Method: immunoSEQ multiplex PCR; TCRdb's copy keeps in-frame clones and lacks some. The table records just under 70,000 clones, roughly 81% of them present only once. Specified time point: after neoadjuvant nivolumab, at surgical resection. The sequences come from PBMCs, collected after nivolumab (anti-PD-1) treatment. Receptors were obtained from a person aged 35 to 85 with oral cavity squamous cell carcinoma.

V gene TRBV15 combines with J gene TRBJ1-2, with TRBD1 as a possible D gene (6 bases). V was cut by 1 base and J by 2 bases, with 14 bases left in between. The CDR3 contains 16 residues. Germline V gene sequence: CDR1 LNHNV, CDR2 YYDKDF (reference sequence). The CDR3 region is CATSRGRGADNYGYTF. In nucleotides, the CDR3 is TGTGCCACCAGCAGAGGACGGGGGGCGGACAACTATGGCTACACCTTC.

This chain links TRBV9 with TRBJ2-1; possibly TRBD1 or TRBD2 for D (6 bases each). Germline-derived CDR1 and CDR2 are SGDLS and YYNGEE. This CDR3 spans 16 amino acids. The V end was cut by 0 bases, the J end by 4 bases, with 14 bases between. The CDR3, as DNA: TGTGCCAGCAGCGTAGTTCCCAAGGGGGGATACAATGAGCAGTTCTTC. Encoded protein: CASSVVPKGGYNEQFF.

V and J are TRBV6-1 and TRBJ1-1, with 10 bases lining up with TRBD1. The length of the CDR3 is 15 residues. Looked up from germline, CDR1 is MNHNS and CDR2 is SASEGT. After removal of 5 bases from V and 11 bases from J, the junction contained 14 bases not matched to a gene. The CDR3: CASSSTGTGAGKAFF. Written as DNA, the CDR3 is TGTGCCAGCAGTTCTACCGGGACAGGGGCGGGGAAGGCTTTCTTT.

The CDR3 sequence is CASSVGTSGAQETQYF. The DNA of the CDR3 is TGTGCCAGCAGCGTGGGGACTAGCGGGGCCCAAGAGACCCAGTACTTC. The chain is built from TRBV9 and TRBJ2-5, with 13 bases identical to TRBD2. Losses at the gene ends were 2 bases for V and 1 base for J; bases not matched to a gene: 2. The CDR3 loop spans 16 amino acids. Looked up from germline, CDR1 is SGDLS and CDR2 is YYNGEE.

The J gene is TRBJ1-4, the V gene TRBV2; D unclear. The CDR3 consists of 14 residues. The V end lost 2 bases, the J end lost 10 bases, and 14 bases lay between the germline ends. Germline CDR1 is SNHLY and CDR2 is FYNNEI. As DNA, the CDR3 is TGTGCCAGCAGTGAACGGGCCCAAGTGGGAAAACTGTTTTTT. Its protein product is CASSERAQVGKLFF.

The rearrangement uses TRBV25-1 and TRBJ1-1; D uncertain. The germline V and J ends were trimmed by 4 bases and 6 bases, with 15 bases remaining between them. The CDR3 has 14 residues. CDR1 and CDR2 from the germline V gene are MGHDK and SYGVNS. As DNA, the CDR3 is TGTGCCAGCAGTGTTTCGGGCCGGACCCCTGAAGCTTTCTTT. Amino acid sequence: CASSVSGRTPEAFF.

This chain joins TRBV7-2 and TRBJ2-7; TRBD2 agrees at 10 bases. V shed 1 base, J shed 4 bases, and the junction held 7 bases outside the gene matches. The CDR3 is made up of 16 amino acids. Per germline, CDR1 SGHTA and CDR2 FQGNSA. CDR3 sequence: CASSLVPLAGAYEQYF. The DNA for the CDR3 is TGTGCCAGCAGCTTAGTTCCCCTAGCGGGAGCTTACGAGCAGTACTTC.

V is TRBV7-3 and J is TRBJ2-1, with D unresolved. The length of the CDR3 is 13 residues. Germline-derived CDR1 and CDR2 are SGHTA and FQGTGA. Trimming removed 5 bases at V and 5 bases at J, with 10 bases between. The chain's CDR3 is CASSMTGNNEQFF. In DNA form, the CDR3 reads TGTGCCAGCAGCATGACTGGAAACAATGAGCAGTTCTTC.

This clone was recorded a few times. J is TRBJ1-2 and V is TRBV18; D is perhaps TRBD1 (6 bases). The length of the CDR3 is 14 residues. CDR1 KGHSH and CDR2 LQKENI come from the germline V gene. V was clipped by 5 bases and J by 3 bases, with 13 bases between them. CDR3 region: CASSTGRTDYGYTF. CDR3 nucleotides: TGTGCCAGCTCAACAGGGCGTACGGACTATGGCTACACCTTC.

The gene calls are TRBV28 and TRBJ1-5, with D possibly matching TRBD1 (5 bases). The CDR3 runs to 17 residues. Between the trimmed V and J ends, which lost 3 bases and 0 bases, there was a span of 15 bases. Germline lookup yields CDR1 MDHEN and CDR2 SYDVKM. CDR3 amino acids: CASSLQGGGYSNQPQHF. CDR3 nucleotides: TGTGCCAGCAGTTTGCAGGGAGGAGGGTATAGCAATCAGCCCCAGCATTTT.

The CDR3 spells CSGGKGQEQFF. The CDR3 region has the DNA TGCAGCGGGGGGAAGGGACAGGAGCAGTTCTTC. The chain joins TRBV29-1 to TRBJ2-1, with 7 bases fitting TRBD1. From germline, CDR1 is SQVTM and CDR2 ANQGSEA. This CDR3 spans 11 amino acids. V lost 7 bases and J lost 10; bases outside the gene matches: 7.

The CDR3 loop reads CASSEASDRVFVGANVLTF. Here the CDR3 DNA reads TGTGCCAGCAGTGAAGCGAGCGACAGGGTATTCGTCGGGGCCAACGTCCTGACTTTC. V and J are TRBV6-1 and TRBJ2-6, with TRBD1 matching over 7 bases. Germline V gene sequence: CDR1 MNHNS, CDR2 SASEGT. The V gene end was trimmed by 0 bases and the J gene end by 4 bases; junction bases not matched to a gene: 12. The CDR3 sequence is 19 residues long.

This clone showed up just a few times. The chain combines TRBV5-4 with TRBJ2-7, with 14 bases lining up with TRBD2. J was trimmed by 7 bases and V by 4 bases; bases with no gene match: 4. This CDR3 has 14 residues. Germline lookup yields CDR1 SGHNT and CDR2 YYREEE (reference sequence). DNA of the CDR3: TGTGCCAGCAGCCTGGGACTAGCGGGAGTTGAGCAGTACTTC. It is translated as CASSLGLAGVEQYF.

In this sample, this clone turned up a few times. This chain uses TRBV20-1 with TRBJ1-1, with TRBD1 as a possible D gene (5 bases). The CDR3 is 11 amino acids. V was shortened by 5 bases and J by 8 bases, with 12 bases between the two germline ends. Germline assignment: CDR1 DFQATT and CDR2 SNEGSKA (reference sequence). CDR3 DNA sequence: TGCAGTGCTCCTTACGGGGGAGAAGCTTTCTTT. Translating it yields CSAPYGGEAFF.

A single count supports this clone. The chain is built from TRBV10-1 and TRBJ2-5; the D is unclear. The ends were cut back, 8 bases at V and 7 bases at J, with 20 bases in the middle. The CDR3 is made up of 14 amino acids. Germline CDR1 and CDR2: WNHNN and SYGVQD (reference sequence). The CDR3 coding sequence is TGCGCCAGCCAACCCAATCCATCCAGAGGGACCCAGTACTTC. Protein sequence: CASQPNPSRGTQYF.

This clone was picked up a small number of times. The J gene is TRBJ1-1, the V gene TRBV25-1, with no clear D. CDR3 length equals 15 residues. Germline CDR1 and CDR2: MGHDK and SYGVNS. The germline V and J ends were trimmed by 4 bases and 3 bases, with 15 bases remaining between them. The CDR3 DNA sequence: TGTGCCAGCAGTGCAAAGACCCTTCCCGACACTGAAGCTTTCTTT. Translating it yields CASSAKTLPDTEAFF.

The chain recombines TRBV2 with TRBJ1-5; D gene unclear. V gave up 7 bases and J gave up 0 bases, with 13 bases separating them. The CDR3 has 15 residues. Looked up from germline, CDR1 is SNHLY and CDR2 is FYNNEI. CDR3 loop: CASTQESYSNQPQHF. The CDR3 DNA follows: TGTGCCAGCACCCAAGAGAGTTATAGCAATCAGCCCCAGCATTTT.

This chain connects TRBV6-4 to TRBJ2-4; TRBD2 is a possible D gene (5 bases). The V and J ends lost 3 bases and 15 bases respectively, with 18 bases between them. The germline V gene encodes CDR1 MRHNA and CDR2 SNTAGT. The CDR3 consists of 13 residues. The CDR3 here is CASSERTDSPPYF. CDR3 nucleotide sequence: TGTGCCAGCAGTGAAAGGACGGACTCGCCCCCGTACTTC.

The V and J genes are TRBV19 and TRBJ2-7, with 9 bases matching TRBD2. The CDR3 has 14 amino acids. Per germline, CDR1 LNHDA and CDR2 SQIVND (reference sequence). V dropped 2 bases and J dropped 3; count of bases not matched to a gene: 2. The CDR3 loop is CASSINSGSYEQYF. In DNA, the CDR3 is TGTGCCAGTAGTATAAATAGCGGGAGCTACGAGCAGTACTTC.

V gene TRBV7-8 combines with J gene TRBJ2-7, with D perhaps matching TRBD1 or TRBD2 (5 bases each). The germline gives CDR1 SGHVS, CDR2 FQNEAQ. V shed 4 bases and J shed 2 bases, with 15 bases lying between them. The CDR3 extends over 15 amino acids. The CDR3 sequence: CASSWGIDPTYEQYF. The CDR3 DNA is TGTGCCAGCAGCTGGGGGATTGATCCTACCTACGAGCAGTACTTC.

The rearrangement joins TRBV27 to TRBJ1-5; D call uncertain. The germline V and J ends were trimmed by 2 bases and 2 bases, with 7 bases remaining between them. This CDR3 contains 14 residues. Germline V CDR1 and CDR2: MNHEY, SMNVEV (reference sequence). CDR3 bases: TGTGCCAGCAGTTTAGGATCGGGCAATCAGCCCCAGCATTTT. Translating gives CASSLGSGNQPQHF.

The rearrangement joins TRBV28 to TRBJ2-1; 7 bases map to TRBD2. This CDR3 has 16 residues. Germline CDR1 reads MDHEN; CDR2 reads SYDVKM. V dropped 1 base and J dropped 0; count of bases not matched to a gene: 3. The CDR3 DNA is TGTGCCAGCAGTTTATACCGCGGGAGCTCCTACAATGAGCAGTTCTTC. This translates into CASSLYRGSSYNEQFF.

This clone was counted between two and nine times. The J gene is TRBJ2-7, the V gene TRBV19; tentative D call: TRBD2 (5 bases). Germline values: CDR1 LNHDA, CDR2 SQIVND (reference sequence). V lost 3 bases, J lost 6 bases, and 15 bases lay in between. The CDR3 has 14 amino acids. The CDR3 loop reads CASSISSGTGEQYF. The DNA of the CDR3 is TGTGCCAGTAGTATCAGTTCGGGAACGGGCGAGCAGTACTTC.

V usage is TRBV6-1 and J usage is TRBJ2-7; 13 bases are shared with TRBD2. The CDR3 has 17 residues. The trim removed 6 bases at V and 8 bases at J, leaving 16 bases unmatched. CDR1 is MNHNS and CDR2 is SASEGT in the germline V gene. The CDR3 sequence: CASSEQLAGGLKEQQYF. As DNA, the CDR3 is TGTGCCAGCAGCGAACAACTAGCGGGAGGGCTAAAGGAGCAGCAGTACTTC.

V and J are TRBV9 and TRBJ1-2, with 7 nucleotides matching TRBD1. V gave up 0 bases and J gave up 0 bases; unmatched junction bases: 11. Germline CDR1 is SGDLS and CDR2 is YYNGEE. The CDR3 has 18 residues. This CDR3 reads CASSVDGGDSFSNYGYTF. The CDR3 region has the DNA TGTGCCAGCAGCGTAGACGGCGGGGACAGTTTCTCTAACTATGGCTACACCTTC.

This clone was seen a few times. This sequence joins TRBV6-5 and TRBJ2-1, with D hard to call. Germline V gives CDR1 MNHEY, CDR2 SVGAGI. The CDR3 sequence is 11 residues long. The germline V and J ends were trimmed by 2 bases and 6 bases, with 2 bases remaining between them. CDR3 sequence (DNA): TGTGCCAGCAGTTACGGCAATGAGCAGTTCTTC. This sequence encodes CASSYGNEQFF.